Sequencing of this T cell receptor (beta chain) was carried out in a study of CD8 T cells in ankylosing spondylitis. This clonotype was seen many times. Antigen: not known. CDR1 and CDR2 from the germline V gene are SGHRS and YFSETQ. Losses at the gene ends were 3 bases for V and 4 bases for J; bases not matched to a gene: 3. The CDR3 runs to 14 residues. In making TCR beta libraries, quantitative 5'-RACE with molecular barcodes was used. Via MiXCR, TCRdb re-called the 5' RACE reads, giving one row per CDR3 protein. The repertoire has about 540,000 distinct CDR3 sequences, about 13% of them found once; the top ten carry 6.8%. General study points: In reactive arthritis synovial fluid and blood, some motif variants had been reported before. The clones that were linked to disease were reported to be significantly enriched in matched synovial fluid samples from ankylosing spondylitis patients. A CD8+ phenotype characterized the disease-linked clones, which were relatively rare in peripheral blood. The study identified a TCR beta motif of under 10 highly homologous variants that appeared characteristic of ankylosing spondylitis blood.

The rearrangement links TRBV5-1 to TRBJ2-1; TRBD2 matches at 8 bases. This clonotype originated in a male donor with ankylosing spondylitis. The specimen sequenced was blood, either unsorted or a sorted T cell fraction (not recorded which). The CDR3 bases are TGCGCCAGCAGCTCGGGGGGGGTTTACAATGAGCAGTTCTTC. Its protein product is CASSSGGVYNEQFF.